This TCR beta chain was sequenced during a study of blood T cell repertoires in COVID-19. Study information: Donors in the United States, Italy and Spain gave samples during acute or convalescent COVID-19. T cells, B-cell-depleted T cells, or PBMCs provided the cDNA or gDNA that served as material.

Per the original methods: Nucleated cell counts were estimated from reference gene primer amplification. Assay: immunoSEQ multiplex PCR; the TCRdb copy retains only in-frame clones and omits some. The V and J calls and clone size come from that table; D and trimming were worked out from the DNA. The sample yields tens of thousands of clones, 87% seen once. In the case of this clone: Additional DNA sequences in this sample encode the identical CDR3.

V dropped 0 bases and J dropped 4; count of bases not matched to a gene: 7. The CDR3 totals 17 residues. Germline assignment: CDR1 LGHNA and CDR2 YNFKEQ. Material for sequencing was peripheral blood. J is TRBJ1-3 and V is TRBV4-2, with TRBD1 matching 9 bases. The TCR originated in a human donor with active COVID-19. The donor label of this sample is uncertain. Written as DNA, the CDR3 is TGTGCCAGCAGCCAAGACCCACAGGGGGCAGGAGGAAACACCATATATTTT. As protein: CASSQDPQGAGGNTIYF.